This T cell receptor beta chain was obtained from a study of blood T cells in healthy people across ages. This clonotype occurred many times. Primed by a sample-barcoded 5' primer and a J-beta primer mix, a second PCR proceeded for 7 to 11 cycles. A single record per CDR3 protein comes from TCRdb applying MiXCR to the 5' RACE reads. The profile shows some 1.4 million distinct CDR3 sequences, around two fifths of them singletons. The CDR3 has 18 amino acids. With V trimmed by 5 bases and J by 0 bases, 12 bases remained unmatched. The source of this sequence is a woman between 18 and 29 years old in good health. This chain connects TRBV12-3 or TRBV12-4 to TRBJ2-3; 9 bases are shared with TRBD1. Source material: blood. As DNA, the CDR3 is TGTGCCAGCAGTGACCTAGGGACAGGGATAACTAGCACAGATACGCAGTATTTT. Its translation is CASSDLGTGITSTDTQYF.